The source of this TCR beta chain is a study of blood T cell repertoires in COVID-19. Here immunoSEQ multiplex PCR was the method, and the copy in TCRdb shows in-frame clones only, minus some. There are fewer than 200,000 clones in the sample; over 70% occur only once, and roughly 4% lies in the top ten. Categorization into cohorts depended on clinical history that participants reported. The CDR3 consists of 13 residues. Germline CDR1 and CDR2: DFQATT and SNEGSKA (reference sequence). The V and J ends lost 3 bases and 6 bases, in that order; junction bases with no gene match: 5. The TCR sequence derives from a woman between 45 and 60 years old in a cohort exposed to, infected with or recovered from COVID-19 (not recorded which). This chain connects TRBV20-1 to TRBJ2-3, with TRBD2 identical over 8 bases. The sequencing input was PBMCs or T cells enriched from blood (not recorded which). CDR3 nucleotide sequence: TGCAGTGCTAGTCCCAGCGGGGGTGATACGCAGTATTTT. Translated, it gives CSASPSGGDTQYF.